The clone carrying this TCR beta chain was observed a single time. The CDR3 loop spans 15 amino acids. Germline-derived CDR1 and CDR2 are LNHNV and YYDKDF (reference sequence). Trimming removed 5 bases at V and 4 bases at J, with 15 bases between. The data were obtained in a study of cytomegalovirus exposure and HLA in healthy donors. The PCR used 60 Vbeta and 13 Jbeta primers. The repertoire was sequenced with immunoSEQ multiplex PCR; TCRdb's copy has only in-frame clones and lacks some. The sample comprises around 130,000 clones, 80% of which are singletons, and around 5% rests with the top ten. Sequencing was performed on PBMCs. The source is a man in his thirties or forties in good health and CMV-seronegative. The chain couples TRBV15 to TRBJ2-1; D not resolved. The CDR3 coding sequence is TGTGCCACCAGCTACTATTCCGGCTCATACAATGAGCAGTTCTTC. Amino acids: CATSYYSGSYNEQFF. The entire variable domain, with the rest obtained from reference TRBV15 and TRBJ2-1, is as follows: DAMVIQNPRYQVTQFGKPVTLSCSQTLNHNVMYWYQQKSSQAPKLLFHYYDKDFNNEADTPDNFQSRRPNTSFCFLDIRSPGLGDTAMYLCATSYYSGSYNEQFFGPGTRLTVL.